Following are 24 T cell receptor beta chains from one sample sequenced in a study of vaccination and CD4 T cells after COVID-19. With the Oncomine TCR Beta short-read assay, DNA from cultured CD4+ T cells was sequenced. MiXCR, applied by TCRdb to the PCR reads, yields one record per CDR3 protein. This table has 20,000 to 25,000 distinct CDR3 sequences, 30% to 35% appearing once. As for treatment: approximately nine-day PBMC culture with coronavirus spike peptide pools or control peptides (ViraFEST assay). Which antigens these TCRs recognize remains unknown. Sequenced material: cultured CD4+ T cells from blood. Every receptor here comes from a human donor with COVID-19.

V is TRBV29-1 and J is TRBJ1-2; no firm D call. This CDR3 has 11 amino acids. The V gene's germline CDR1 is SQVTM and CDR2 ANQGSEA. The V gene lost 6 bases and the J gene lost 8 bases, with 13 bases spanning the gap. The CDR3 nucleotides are TGCAGCGTCCTCGGTCGCGGGGGCTACACCTTC. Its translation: CSVLGRGGYTF.

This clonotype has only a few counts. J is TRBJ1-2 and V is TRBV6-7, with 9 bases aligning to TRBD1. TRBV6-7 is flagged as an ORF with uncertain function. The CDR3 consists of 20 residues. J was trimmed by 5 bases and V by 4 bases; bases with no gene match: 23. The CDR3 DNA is TGTGCCAGCAGTTTCATACTGGGACAGGGCCGCGATAGATTAGGGTATGGCTACACCTTC. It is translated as CASSFILGQGRDRLGYGYTF.

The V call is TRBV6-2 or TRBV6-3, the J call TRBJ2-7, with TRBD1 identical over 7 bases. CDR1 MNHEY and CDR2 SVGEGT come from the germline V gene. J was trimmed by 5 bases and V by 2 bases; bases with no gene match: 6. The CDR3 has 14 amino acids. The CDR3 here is CASSYTDRVNEQYF. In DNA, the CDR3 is TGTGCCAGCAGTTACACCGACAGGGTAAACGAGCAGTACTTC.

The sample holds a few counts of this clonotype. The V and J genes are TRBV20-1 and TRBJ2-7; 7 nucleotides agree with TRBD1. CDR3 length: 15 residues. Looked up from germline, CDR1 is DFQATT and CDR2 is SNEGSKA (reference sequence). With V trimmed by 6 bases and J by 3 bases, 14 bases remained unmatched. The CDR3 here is CSAVRAGGKVYEQYF. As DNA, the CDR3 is TGCAGTGCGGTCCGGGCAGGGGGTAAAGTCTACGAGCAGTACTTC.

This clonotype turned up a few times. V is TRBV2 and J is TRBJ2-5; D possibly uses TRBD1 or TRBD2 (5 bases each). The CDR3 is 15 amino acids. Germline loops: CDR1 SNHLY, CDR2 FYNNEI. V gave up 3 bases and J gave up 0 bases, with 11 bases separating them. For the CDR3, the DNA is TGTGCCAGCAGTGATCCGGGACCCAACCAAGAGACCCAGTACTTC. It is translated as CASSDPGPNQETQYF.

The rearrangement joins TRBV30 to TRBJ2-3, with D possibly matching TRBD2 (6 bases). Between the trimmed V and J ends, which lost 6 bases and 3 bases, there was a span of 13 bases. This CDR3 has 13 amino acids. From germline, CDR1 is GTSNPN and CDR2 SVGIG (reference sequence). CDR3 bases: TGTGCCTGCCTTTGGGGGGAGACAGATACGCAGTATTTT. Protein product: CACLWGETDTQYF.

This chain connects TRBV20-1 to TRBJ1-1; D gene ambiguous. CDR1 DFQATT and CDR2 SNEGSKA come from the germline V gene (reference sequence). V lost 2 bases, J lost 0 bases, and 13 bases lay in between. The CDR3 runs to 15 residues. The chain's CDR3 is CSARTPSTVNTEAFF. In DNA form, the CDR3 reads TGCAGTGCTAGAACCCCGAGCACCGTGAACACTGAAGCTTTCTTT.

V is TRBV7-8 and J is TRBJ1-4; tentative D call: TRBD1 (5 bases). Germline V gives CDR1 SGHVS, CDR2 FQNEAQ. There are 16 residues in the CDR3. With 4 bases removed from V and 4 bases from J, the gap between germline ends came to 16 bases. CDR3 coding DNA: TGTGCCAGCAGCTCTAGGGAGACAGATCTTAATGAAAAACTGTTTTTT. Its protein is CASSSRETDLNEKLFF.

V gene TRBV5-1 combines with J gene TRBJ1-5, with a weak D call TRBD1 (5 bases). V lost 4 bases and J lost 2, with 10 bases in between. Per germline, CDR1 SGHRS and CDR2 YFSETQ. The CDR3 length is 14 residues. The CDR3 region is CASSIWGGNQPQHF. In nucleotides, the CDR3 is TGCGCCAGCAGCATCTGGGGCGGCAATCAGCCCCAGCATTTT.

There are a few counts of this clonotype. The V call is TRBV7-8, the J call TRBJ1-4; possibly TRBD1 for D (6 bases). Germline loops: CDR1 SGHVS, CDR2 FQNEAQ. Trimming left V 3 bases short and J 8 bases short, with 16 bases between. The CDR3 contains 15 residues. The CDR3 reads CASSFTAGVGEKLFF. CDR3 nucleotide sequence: TGTGCCAGCAGCTTTACAGCAGGGGTGGGGGAAAAACTGTTTTTT.

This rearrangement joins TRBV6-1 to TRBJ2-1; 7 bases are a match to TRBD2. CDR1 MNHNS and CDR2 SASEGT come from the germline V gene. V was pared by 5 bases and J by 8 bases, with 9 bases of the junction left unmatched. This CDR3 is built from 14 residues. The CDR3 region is CASSNSGLGYEQFF. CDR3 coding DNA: TGTGCCAGCAGTAATAGCGGACTAGGCTATGAGCAGTTCTTC.

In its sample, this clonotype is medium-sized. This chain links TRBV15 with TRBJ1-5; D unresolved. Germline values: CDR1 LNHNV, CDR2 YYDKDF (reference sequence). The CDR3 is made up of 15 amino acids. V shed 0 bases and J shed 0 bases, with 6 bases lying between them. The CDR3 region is CATSREPYSNQPQHF. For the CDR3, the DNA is TGTGCCACCAGCAGAGAGCCGTATAGCAATCAGCCCCAGCATTTT.

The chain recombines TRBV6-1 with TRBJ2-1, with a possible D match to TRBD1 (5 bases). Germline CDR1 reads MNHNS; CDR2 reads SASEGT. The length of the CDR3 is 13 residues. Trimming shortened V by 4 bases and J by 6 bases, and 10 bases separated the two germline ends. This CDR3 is CASSGLGVNEQFF. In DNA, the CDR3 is TGTGCCAGCAGTGGGCTAGGGGTCAATGAGCAGTTCTTC.

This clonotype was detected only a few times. Here the CDR3 reads CASSLIDSYNSPLHF. The CDR3 DNA reads as TGTGCCAGCAGCTTAATCGACAGTTATAATTCACCCCTCCACTTT. This chain links TRBV5-4 with TRBJ1-6; tentatively, D is TRBD1 (5 bases). Germline values: CDR1 SGHNT, CDR2 YYREEE (reference sequence). The length of the CDR3 is 15 residues. The ends were cut back, 2 bases at V and 4 bases at J, with 10 bases in the middle.

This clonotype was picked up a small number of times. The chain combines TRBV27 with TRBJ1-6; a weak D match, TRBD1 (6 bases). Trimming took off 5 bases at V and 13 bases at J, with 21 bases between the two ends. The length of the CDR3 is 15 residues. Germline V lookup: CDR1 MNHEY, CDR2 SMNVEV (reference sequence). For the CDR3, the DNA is TGTGCCAGCAGTCTAGGACAGCTGATCAGTTTTCCCCTCCACTTT. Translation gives CASSLGQLISFPLHF.

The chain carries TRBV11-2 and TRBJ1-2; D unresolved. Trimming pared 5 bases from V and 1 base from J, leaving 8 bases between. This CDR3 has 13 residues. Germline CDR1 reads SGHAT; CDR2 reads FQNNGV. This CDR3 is CASSQDSNYGYTF. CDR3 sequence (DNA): TGTGCCAGCAGCCAGGATAGTAACTATGGCTACACCTTC. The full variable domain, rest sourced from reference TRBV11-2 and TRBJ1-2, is EAGVAQSPRYKIIEKRQSVAFWCNPISGHATLYWYQQILGQGPKLLIQFQNNGVVDDSQLPKDRFSAERLKGVDSTLKIQPAKLEDSAVYLCASSQDSNYGYTFGSGTRLTVV.

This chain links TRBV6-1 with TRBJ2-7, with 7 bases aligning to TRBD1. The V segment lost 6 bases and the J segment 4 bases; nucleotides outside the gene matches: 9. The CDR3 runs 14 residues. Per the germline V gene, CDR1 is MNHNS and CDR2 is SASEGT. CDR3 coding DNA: TGTGCCAGCAGCGCGACAGGGTTATCTTACGAGCAGTACTTC. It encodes CASSATGLSYEQYF.

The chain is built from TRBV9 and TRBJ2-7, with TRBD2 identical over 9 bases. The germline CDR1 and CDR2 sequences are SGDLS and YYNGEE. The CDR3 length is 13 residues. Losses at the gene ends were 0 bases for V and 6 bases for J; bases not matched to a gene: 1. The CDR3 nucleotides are TGTGCCAGCAGCGTAGATAGCGGGGGCGAGCAGTACTTC. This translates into CASSVDSGGEQYF.

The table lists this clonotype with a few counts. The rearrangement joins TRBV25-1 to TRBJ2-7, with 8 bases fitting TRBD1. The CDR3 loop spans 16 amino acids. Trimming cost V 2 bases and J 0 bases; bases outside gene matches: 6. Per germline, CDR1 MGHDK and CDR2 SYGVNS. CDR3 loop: CASSEEAGGLSYEQYF. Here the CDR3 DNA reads TGTGCCAGCAGTGAAGAGGCAGGGGGCCTCTCCTACGAGCAGTACTTC.

The DNA of the CDR3 is TGTGCCAGCAGCTTGGGGCTGACAAATTCACCCCTCCACTTT. Protein: CASSLGLTNSPLHF. The chain uses TRBV5-4 and TRBJ1-6, with D unclear. The CDR3 covers 14 residues. V shed 0 bases and J shed 7 bases, with 8 bases lying between them. Per the germline V gene, CDR1 is SGHNT and CDR2 is YYREEE (reference sequence).

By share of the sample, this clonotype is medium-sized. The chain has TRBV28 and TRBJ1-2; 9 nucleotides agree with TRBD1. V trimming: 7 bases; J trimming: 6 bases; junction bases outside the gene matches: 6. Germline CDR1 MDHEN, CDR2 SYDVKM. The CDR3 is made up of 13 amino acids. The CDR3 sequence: CASKGTGRNGYTF. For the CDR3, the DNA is TGTGCCAGCAAAGGGACAGGGAGGAATGGCTACACCTTC.

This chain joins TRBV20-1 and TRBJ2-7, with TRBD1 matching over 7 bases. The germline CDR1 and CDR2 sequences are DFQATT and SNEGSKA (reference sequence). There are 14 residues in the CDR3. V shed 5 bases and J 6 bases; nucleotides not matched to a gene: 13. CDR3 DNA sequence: TGCAGTGCTCAAACGCCGGGACAGTCGGGCGAGCAGTACTTC. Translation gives CSAQTPGQSGEQYF.

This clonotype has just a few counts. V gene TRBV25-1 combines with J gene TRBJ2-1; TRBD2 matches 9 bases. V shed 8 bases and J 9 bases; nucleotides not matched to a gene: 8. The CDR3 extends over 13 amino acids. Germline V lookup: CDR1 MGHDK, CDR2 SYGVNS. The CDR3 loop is CASRGGAGGEQFF. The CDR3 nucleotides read TGTGCCAGCCGCGGGGGGGCGGGCGGTGAGCAGTTCTTC.

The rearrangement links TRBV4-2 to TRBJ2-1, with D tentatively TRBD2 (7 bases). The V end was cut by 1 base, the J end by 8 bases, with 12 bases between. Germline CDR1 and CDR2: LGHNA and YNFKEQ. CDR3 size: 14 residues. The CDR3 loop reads CASSQVWGGDEQFF. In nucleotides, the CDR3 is TGTGCCAGCAGCCAAGTCTGGGGGGGCGATGAGCAGTTCTTC.